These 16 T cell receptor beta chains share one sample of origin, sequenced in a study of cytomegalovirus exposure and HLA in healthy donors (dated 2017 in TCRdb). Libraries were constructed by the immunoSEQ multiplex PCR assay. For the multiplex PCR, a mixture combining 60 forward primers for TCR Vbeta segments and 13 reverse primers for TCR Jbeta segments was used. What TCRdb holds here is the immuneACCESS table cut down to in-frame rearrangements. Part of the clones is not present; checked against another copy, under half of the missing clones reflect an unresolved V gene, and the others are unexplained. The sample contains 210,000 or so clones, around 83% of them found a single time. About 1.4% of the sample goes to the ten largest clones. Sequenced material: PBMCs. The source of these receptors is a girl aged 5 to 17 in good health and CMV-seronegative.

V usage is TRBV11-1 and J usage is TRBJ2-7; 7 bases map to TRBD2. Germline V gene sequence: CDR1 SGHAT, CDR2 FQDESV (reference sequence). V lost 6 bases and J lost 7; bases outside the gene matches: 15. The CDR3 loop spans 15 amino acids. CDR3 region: CASSRDPKHGGEQYF. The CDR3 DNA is TGTGCCAGCAGTCGGGACCCCAAACACGGGGGGGAGCAGTACTTC.

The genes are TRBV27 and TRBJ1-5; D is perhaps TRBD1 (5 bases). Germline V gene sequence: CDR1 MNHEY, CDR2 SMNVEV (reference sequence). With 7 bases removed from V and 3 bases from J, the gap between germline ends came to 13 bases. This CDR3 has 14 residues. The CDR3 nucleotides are TGTGCCAGCAAAAAAACAGGCTCCAATCAGCCCCAGCATTTT. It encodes CASKKTGSNQPQHF.

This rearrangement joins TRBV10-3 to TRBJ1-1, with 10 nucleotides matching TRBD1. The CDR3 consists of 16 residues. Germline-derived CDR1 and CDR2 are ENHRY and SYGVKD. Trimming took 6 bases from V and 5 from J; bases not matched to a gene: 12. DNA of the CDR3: TGTGCCATCAGCCCAGGACAGGGGGGAGGTGGGACTGAAGCTTTCTTT. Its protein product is CAISPGQGGGGTEAFF.

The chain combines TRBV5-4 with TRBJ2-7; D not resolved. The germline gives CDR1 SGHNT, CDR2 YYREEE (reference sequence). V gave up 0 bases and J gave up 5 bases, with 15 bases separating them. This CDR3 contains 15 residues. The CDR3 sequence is CASSLARSLLNEQYF. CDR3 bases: TGTGCCAGCAGCTTGGCTAGGAGCCTTCTGAACGAGCAGTACTTC.

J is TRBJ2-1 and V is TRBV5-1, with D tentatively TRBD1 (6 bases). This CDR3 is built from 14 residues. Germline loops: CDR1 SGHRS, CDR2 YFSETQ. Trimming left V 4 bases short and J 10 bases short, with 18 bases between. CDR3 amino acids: CASSQAQGKGEQFF. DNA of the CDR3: TGCGCCAGCAGCCAGGCACAGGGAAAGGGGGAGCAGTTCTTC.

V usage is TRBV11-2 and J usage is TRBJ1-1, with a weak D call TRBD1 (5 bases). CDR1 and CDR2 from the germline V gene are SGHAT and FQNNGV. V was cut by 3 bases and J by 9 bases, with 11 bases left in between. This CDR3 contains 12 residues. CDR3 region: CASSFRAGKAFF. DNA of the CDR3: TGTGCCAGCAGCTTTAGGGCAGGGAAAGCTTTCTTT.

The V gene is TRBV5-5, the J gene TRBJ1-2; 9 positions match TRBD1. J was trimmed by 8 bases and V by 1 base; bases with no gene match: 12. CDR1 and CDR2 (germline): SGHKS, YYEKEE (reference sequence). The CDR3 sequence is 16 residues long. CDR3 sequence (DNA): TGTGCCAGCAGCTTGATGTCCGGACAGGGGCGCGGAGGCTACACCTTC. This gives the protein CASSLMSGQGRGGYTF.

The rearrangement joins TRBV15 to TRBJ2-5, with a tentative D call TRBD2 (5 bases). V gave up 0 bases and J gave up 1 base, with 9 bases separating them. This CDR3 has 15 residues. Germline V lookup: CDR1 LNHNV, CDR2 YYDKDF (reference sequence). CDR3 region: CATSRDGLLQETQYF. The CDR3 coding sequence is TGTGCCACCAGCAGAGATGGACTTCTCCAAGAGACCCAGTACTTC.

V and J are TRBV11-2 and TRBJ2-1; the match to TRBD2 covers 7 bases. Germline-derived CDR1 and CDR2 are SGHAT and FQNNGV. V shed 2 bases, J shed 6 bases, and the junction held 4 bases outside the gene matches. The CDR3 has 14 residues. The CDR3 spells CASSLQAGLNEQFF. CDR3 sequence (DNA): TGTGCCAGCAGCTTACAAGCGGGGCTCAATGAGCAGTTCTTC.

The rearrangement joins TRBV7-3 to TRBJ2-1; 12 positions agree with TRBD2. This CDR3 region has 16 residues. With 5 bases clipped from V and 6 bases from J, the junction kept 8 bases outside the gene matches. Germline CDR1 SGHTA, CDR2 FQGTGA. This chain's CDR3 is CASSRGLAGSINEQFF. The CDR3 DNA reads TGTGCCAGCAGCCGCGGACTAGCGGGATCCATCAATGAGCAGTTCTTC.

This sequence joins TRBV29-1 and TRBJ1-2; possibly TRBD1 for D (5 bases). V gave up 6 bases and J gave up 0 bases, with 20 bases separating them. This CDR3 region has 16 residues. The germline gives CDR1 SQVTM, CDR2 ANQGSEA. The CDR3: CSVVQTSGKANYGYTF. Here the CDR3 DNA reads TGCAGCGTCGTTCAGACCTCAGGGAAGGCTAACTATGGCTACACCTTC.

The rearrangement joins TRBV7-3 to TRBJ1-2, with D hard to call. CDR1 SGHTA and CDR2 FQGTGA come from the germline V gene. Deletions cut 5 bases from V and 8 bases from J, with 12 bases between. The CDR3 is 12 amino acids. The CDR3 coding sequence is TGTGCCAGCAGCACGATAGTGGAGGGCTACACCTTC. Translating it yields CASSTIVEGYTF.

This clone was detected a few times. The CDR3 loop is CASSFIRIGGTYEQYF. The CDR3 nucleotides read TGTGCCAGCAGTTTTATCAGAATCGGCGGGACCTACGAGCAGTACTTC. This chain joins TRBV27 and TRBJ2-7; possible D gene TRBD2, 6 bases. Per the germline V gene, CDR1 is MNHEY and CDR2 is SMNVEV (reference sequence). This CDR3 has 16 residues. The V end was cut by 3 bases, the J end by 2 bases, with 17 bases between.

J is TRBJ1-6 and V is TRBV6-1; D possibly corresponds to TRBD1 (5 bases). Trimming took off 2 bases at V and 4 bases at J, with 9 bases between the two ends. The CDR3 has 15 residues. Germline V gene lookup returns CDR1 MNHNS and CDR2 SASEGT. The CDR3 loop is CASSERTIYNSPLHF. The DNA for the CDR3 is TGTGCCAGCAGTGAAAGGACAATTTATAATTCACCCCTCCACTTT.

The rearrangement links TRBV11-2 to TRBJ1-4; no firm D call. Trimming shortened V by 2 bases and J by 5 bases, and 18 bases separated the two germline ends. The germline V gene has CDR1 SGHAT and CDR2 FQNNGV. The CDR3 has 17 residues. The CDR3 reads CASSLHGQTGFNEKLFF. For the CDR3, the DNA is TGTGCCAGCAGCTTACACGGTCAGACGGGTTTCAATGAAAAACTGTTTTTT.

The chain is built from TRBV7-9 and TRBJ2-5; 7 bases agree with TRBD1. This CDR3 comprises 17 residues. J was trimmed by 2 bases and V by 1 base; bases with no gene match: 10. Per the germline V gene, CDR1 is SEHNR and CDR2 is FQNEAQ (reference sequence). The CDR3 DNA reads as TGTGCCAGCAGCTTAGAATGGTTGACAGGGAAACAAGAGACCCAGTACTTC. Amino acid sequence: CASSLEWLTGKQETQYF.